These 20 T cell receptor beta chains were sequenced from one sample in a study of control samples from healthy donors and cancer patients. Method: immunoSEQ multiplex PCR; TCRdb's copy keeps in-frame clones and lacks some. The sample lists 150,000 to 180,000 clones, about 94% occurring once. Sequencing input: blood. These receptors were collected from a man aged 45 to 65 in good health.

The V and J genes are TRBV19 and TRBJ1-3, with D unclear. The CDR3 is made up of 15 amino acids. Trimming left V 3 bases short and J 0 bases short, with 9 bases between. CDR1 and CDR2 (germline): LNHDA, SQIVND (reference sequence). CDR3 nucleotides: TGTGCCAGTAGTATCCGGGCCACCTCTGGAAACACCATATATTTT. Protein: CASSIRATSGNTIYF.

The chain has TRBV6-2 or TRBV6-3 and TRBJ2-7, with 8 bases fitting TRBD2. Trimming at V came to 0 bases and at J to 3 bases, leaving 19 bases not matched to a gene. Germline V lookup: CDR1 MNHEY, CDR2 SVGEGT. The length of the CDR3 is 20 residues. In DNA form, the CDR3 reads TGTGCCAGCAGTTACTCCCCATACCTGATATCGGCGGGGGGTCTCTACGAGCAGTACTTC. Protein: CASSYSPYLISAGGLYEQYF.

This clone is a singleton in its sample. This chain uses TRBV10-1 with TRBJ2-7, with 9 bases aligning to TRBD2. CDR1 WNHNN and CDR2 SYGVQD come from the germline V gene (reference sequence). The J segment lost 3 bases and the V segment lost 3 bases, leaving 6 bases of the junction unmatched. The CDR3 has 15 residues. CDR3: CASSEGLAGIYEQYF. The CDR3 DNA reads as TGCGCCAGCAGTGAAGGCCTAGCGGGGATCTACGAGCAGTACTTC.

The CDR3 nucleotides are TGTGCCAGCAACAGGGTGAGTTACAATGAGCAGTTCTTC. Translation: CASNRVSYNEQFF. The rearrangement links TRBV28 to TRBJ2-1, with a possible D match to TRBD1 (6 bases). The CDR3 consists of 13 residues. Trimming removed 7 bases at V and 4 bases at J, with 11 bases between. Per the germline V gene, CDR1 is MDHEN and CDR2 is SYDVKM.

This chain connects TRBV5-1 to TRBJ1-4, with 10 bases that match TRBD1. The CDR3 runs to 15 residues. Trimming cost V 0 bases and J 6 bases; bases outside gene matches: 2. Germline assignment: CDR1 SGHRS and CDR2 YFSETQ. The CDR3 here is CASSLAGTGDEKLFF. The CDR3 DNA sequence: TGCGCCAGCAGCTTGGCAGGGACAGGGGATGAAAAACTGTTTTTT. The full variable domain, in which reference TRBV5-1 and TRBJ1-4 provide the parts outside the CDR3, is KAGVTQTPRYLIKTRGQQVTLSCSPISGHRSVSWYQQTPGQGLQFLFEYFSETQRNKGNFPGRFSGRQFSNSRSEMNVSTLELGDSALYLCASSLAGTGDEKLFFGSGTQLSVL.

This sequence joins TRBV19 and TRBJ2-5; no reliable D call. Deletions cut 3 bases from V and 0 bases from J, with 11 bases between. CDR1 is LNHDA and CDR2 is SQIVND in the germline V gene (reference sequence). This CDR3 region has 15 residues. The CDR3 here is CASSMARQYQETQYF. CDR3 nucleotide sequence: TGTGCCAGTAGTATGGCGCGGCAGTACCAAGAGACCCAGTACTTC.

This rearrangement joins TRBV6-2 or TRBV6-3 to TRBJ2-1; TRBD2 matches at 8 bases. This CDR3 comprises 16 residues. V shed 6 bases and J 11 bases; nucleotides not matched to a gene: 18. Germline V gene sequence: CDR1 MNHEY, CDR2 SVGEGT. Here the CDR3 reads CASSSERERKQFKQFF. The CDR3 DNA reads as TGTGCCAGCAGCTCCGAGCGGGAGAGGAAGCAATTTAAGCAGTTCTTC.

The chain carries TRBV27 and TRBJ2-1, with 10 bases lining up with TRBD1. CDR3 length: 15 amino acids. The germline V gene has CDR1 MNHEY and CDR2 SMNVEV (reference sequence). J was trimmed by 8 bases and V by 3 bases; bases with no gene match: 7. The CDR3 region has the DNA TGTGCCAGCAGTTTCGGGGACAGGGGTTTTTATGAGCAGTTCTTC. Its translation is CASSFGDRGFYEQFF.

The CDR3 DNA sequence: TGCGCCAGCAGCCCCGGGACAGGGGACATTCAGTACTTC. It translates to CASSPGTGDIQYF. The J gene is TRBJ2-4, the V gene TRBV5-1; 10 bases are a match to TRBD1. Germline CDR1 SGHRS, CDR2 YFSETQ. The CDR3 covers 13 residues. The V segment lost 4 bases and the J segment 8 bases; nucleotides outside the gene matches: 3.

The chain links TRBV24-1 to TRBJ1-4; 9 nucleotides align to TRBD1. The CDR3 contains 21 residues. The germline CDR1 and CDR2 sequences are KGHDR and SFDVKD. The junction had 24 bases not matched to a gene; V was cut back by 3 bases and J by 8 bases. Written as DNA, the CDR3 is TGTGCCACCAGTGATGCCGGGACAGGGACCCTAAATCCCCCCGGCTCCGAAAAACTGTTTTTT. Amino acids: CATSDAGTGTLNPPGSEKLFF.

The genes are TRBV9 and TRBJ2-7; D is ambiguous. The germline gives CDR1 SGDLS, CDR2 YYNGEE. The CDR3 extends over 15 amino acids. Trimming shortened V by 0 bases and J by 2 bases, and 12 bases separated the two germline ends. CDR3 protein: CASSVDLGSAYEQYF. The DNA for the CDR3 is TGTGCCAGCAGCGTAGATCTAGGGTCTGCCTACGAGCAGTACTTC.

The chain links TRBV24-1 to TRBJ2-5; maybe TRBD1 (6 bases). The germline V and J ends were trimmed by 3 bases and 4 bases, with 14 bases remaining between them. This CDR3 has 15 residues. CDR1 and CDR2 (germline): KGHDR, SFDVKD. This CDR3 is CATSDTLDSVETQYF. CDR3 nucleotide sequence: TGTGCCACCAGTGATACCCTGGACAGCGTAGAGACCCAGTACTTC.

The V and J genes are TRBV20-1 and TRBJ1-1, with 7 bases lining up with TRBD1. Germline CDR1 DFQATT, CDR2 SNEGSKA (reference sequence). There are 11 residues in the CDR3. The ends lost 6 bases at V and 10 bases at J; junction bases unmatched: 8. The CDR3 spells CSARGQMGAFF. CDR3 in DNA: TGCAGTGCCCGGGGACAGATGGGAGCTTTCTTT.

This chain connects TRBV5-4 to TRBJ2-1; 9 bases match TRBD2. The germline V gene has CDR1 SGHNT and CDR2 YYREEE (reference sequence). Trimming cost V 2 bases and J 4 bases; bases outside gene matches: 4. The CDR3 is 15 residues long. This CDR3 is CASSFGTSKYNEQFF. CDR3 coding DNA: TGTGCCAGCAGCTTTGGGACTAGCAAATACAATGAGCAGTTCTTC.

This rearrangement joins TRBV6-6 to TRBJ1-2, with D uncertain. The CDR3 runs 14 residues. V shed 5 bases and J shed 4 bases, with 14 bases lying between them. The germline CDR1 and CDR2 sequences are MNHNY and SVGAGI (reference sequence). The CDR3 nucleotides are TGTGCCAGCAGTCCGCAAGACACACTCTATGGCTACACCTTC. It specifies CASSPQDTLYGYTF.

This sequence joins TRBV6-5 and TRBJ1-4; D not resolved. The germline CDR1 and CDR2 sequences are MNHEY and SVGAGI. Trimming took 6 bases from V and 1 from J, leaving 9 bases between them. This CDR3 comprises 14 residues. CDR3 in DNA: TGTGCCAGCAGGAAGTGGGAAACTAATGAAAAACTGTTTTTT. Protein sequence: CASRKWETNEKLFF.

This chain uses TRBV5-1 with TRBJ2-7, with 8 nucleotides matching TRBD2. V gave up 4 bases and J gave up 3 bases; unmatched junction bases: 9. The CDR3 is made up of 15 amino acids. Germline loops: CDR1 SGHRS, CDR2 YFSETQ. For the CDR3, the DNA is TGCGCCAGCAGCCCCTTAGCGGGATCAGGCTACGAGCAGTACTTC. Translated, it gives CASSPLAGSGYEQYF.

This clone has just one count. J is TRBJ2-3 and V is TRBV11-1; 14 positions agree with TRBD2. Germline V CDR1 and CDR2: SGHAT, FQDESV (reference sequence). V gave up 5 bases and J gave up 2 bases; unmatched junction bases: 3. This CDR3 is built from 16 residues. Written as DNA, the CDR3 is TGTGCCAGCAGCCCGGGACTAGCGGGAGTCACAGATACGCAGTATTTT. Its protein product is CASSPGLAGVTDTQYF.

This CDR3 reads CASSGGSSEQYF. The CDR3 DNA reads TGTGCCAGCAGCGGAGGGTCTAGCGAGCAGTACTTC. The rearrangement uses TRBV11-2 and TRBJ2-7; maybe TRBD2 (6 bases). This CDR3 has 12 residues. Trimming removed 5 bases from V and 6 bases from J, with 11 bases in between. The germline gives CDR1 SGHAT, CDR2 FQNNGV. Variable domain in full (rest from reference TRBV11-2 and TRBJ2-7): EAGVAQSPRYKIIEKRQSVAFWCNPISGHATLYWYQQILGQGPKLLIQFQNNGVVDDSQLPKDRFSAERLKGVDSTLKIQPAKLEDSAVYLCASSGGSSEQYFGPGTRLTVT.

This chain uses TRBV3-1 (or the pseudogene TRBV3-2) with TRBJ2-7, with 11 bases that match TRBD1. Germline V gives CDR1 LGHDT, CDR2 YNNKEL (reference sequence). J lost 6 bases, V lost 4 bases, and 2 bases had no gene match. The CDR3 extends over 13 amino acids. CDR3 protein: CASSRDRGAEQYF. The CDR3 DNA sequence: TGTGCCAGCAGCCGGGACAGGGGGGCCGAGCAGTACTTC.